The TCR beta chain under discussion was sequenced for a study of T cells in Graves' hyperthyroidism and ophthalmopathy (dated 2019 in TCRdb). With regard to the full study: Peripheral blood was collected at initial diagnosis, before any treatment. TCR V-J signatures able to tell the groups apart were searched for in a discovery cohort of some 100 patients, of whom roughly 42 had Graves' ophthalmopathy and about 60 had stable Graves' hyperthyroidism. An independent validation cohort of some 18 hyperthyroidism patients and 15 or so patients who later progressed to ophthalmopathy tested prospective prediction of ophthalmopathy. The 75 to 100 discovery patients were divided at random into training and test sets in a 7:3 ratio. In addition, the study compared T-cell repertoires in thyroid tissue and in blood from 6 or 7 Graves' hyperthyroidism patients. After blood sampling, hyperthyroidism patients were treated with methimazole at a starting dose of 30 mg daily, and ophthalmopathy patients were treated with high-dose intravenous methylprednisolone. According to the paper, TCR Vbeta CDR3 sequencing was carried out on more than 120 peripheral blood samples, which came from approximately 43 ophthalmopathy, around 74 hyperthyroidism and roughly 17 progressor patients.

CDR1 and CDR2 were assigned from the germline V gene as SGHTA and FQGNSA. Germline trimming: 5 bases from V, 0 bases from J; junction bases outside gene matches: 4. The CDR3 starts with the cysteine, ends with the phenylalanine, and has 17 residues. The read is trimmed to its CDR3 DNA, 51 bases read in frame from base 1. The full study reports these points: Ophthalmopathy was separated from stable hyperthyroidism by a 13 V-J signature model, with 85% to 90% sensitivity and roughly 81% specificity obtained in cross-validation and 80%/75% obtained in testing. During validation, the model predicted progression to ophthalmopathy a median of around 7 months ahead of onset, with around 65% sensitivity and about 75% specificity. Sample size was not statistically predetermined, and blinding of investigators to group allocation was not performed. Most expanded thyroid clonotypes (frequency above 0.001) were also found in blood, which suggests that blood repertoires may mirror thyroid immune responses.

This clonotype has ten or more counts. Its specific antigen is unknown. There are no base qualities to consult, and no much larger clone falls within one base. In the ophthalmopathy patients, disease was moderately to severely active, with a Clinical Activity Score of 3 or more, a NOSPECS grade of 4 or more, and a duration of less than 3 months. Exclusion was applied to patients with uncontrolled infections, other autoimmune diseases, pregnancy or lactation. Diagnoses relied on clinical symptoms, serum thyroxine and TRAb, thyroid ultrasound and orbital computed tomography. Ficoll-Paque density gradient centrifugation was used to isolate PBMCs from around 9.1 ml of fresh peripheral blood. Trizol reagent was used to extract total RNA, and RNA quality was then checked on an Agilent 2100 Bioanalyzer. The TCR beta CDR3 regions were amplified from the RNA transcripts. For the first round of RT-PCR on the TCR CDR3, the HTBI primer set was used together with the Qiagen OneStep RT-PCR kit. Libraries were constructed in a second round of multiplex PCR, after which size selection and purification were performed. Sequencing of the libraries was done on an Illumina HiSeq2000 using paired-end 100 bp reads. In the source study's methods: SOAPnuke was used to process the raw data, removing reads that contained adapters or uncalled bases, had a mean Phred below 15, or lacked an exact match to the constant primer or identifier. High-quality paired reads were merged with COPE v1.2.5, and unique nucleotide sequences were defined as clonotypes. Clonotypes were aligned to IMGT TRBV, TRBD and TRBJ reference segments using MiTCR v1.1. Only V-J combinations with frequency above 0.0001, covering 99% to 99.2% of repertoires, were analysed. The TCS score was defined as the ratio of F50 (clonal expansion) to E x V (chaos), calculated using BLOSUM62-based TCRdist between CDR3 peptides within each V-J. Welch's t-statistics and random forest reduced approximately 520 V-J features to 13, which were used in a naive Bayes classifier (R e1071). TCRdb redid the processing of the public reads, applying fastp at Q25 and MiXCR, and retained in-frame beta chains. Rows with one shared CDR3 protein collapse into an entry with the most common genes and DNA. The V and J calls here are based on TCRdb, not the publication. The table for this sample lists roughly 600,000 distinct CDR3 sequences; around 13% of them were counted only once. Together, the top ten hold about 12% of the sample.

The chain couples TRBV7-2 to TRBJ2-1; 13 junctional bases match TRBD2. The TCR sequence derives from a woman between 45 and 65 years old with Graves' ophthalmopathy. Input material: blood. The CDR3 region has the sequence CASSQGLAGSSYNEQFF. The bases are TGTGCCAGCAGCCAGGGACTAGCGGGGAGCTCCTACAATGAGCAGTTCTTC.